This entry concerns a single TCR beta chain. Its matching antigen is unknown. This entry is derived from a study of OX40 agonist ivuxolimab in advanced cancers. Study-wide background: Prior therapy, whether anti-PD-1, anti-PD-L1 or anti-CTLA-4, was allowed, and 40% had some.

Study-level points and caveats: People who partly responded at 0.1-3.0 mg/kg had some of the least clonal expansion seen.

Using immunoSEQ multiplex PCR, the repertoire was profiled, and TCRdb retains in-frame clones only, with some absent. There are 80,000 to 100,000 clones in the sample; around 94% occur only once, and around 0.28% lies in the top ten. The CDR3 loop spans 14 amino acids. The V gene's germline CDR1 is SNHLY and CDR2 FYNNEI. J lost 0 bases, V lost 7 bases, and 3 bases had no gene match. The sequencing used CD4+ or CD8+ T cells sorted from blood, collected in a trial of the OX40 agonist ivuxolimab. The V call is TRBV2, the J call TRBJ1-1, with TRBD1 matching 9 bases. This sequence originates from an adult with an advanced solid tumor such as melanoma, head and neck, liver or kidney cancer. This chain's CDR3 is CASNRGRVNTEAFF. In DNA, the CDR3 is TGTGCCAGCAACAGGGGGCGGGTGAACACTGAAGCTTTCTTT.